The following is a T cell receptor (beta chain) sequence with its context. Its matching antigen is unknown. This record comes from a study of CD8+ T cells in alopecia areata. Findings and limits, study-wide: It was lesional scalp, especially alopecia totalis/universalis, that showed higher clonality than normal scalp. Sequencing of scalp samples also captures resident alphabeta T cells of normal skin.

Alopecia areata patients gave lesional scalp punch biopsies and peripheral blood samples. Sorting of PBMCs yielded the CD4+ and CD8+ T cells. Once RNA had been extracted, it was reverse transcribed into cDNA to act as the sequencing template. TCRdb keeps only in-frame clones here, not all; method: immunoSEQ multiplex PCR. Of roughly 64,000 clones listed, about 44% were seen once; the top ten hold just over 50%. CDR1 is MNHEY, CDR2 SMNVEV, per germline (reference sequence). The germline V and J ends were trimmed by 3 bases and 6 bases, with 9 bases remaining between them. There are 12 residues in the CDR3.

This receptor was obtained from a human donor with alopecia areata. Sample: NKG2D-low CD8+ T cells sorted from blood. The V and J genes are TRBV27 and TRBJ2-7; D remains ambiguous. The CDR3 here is CASSFSGSEQYF. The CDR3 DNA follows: TGTGCCAGCAGTTTTAGTGGAAGCGAGCAGTACTTC.